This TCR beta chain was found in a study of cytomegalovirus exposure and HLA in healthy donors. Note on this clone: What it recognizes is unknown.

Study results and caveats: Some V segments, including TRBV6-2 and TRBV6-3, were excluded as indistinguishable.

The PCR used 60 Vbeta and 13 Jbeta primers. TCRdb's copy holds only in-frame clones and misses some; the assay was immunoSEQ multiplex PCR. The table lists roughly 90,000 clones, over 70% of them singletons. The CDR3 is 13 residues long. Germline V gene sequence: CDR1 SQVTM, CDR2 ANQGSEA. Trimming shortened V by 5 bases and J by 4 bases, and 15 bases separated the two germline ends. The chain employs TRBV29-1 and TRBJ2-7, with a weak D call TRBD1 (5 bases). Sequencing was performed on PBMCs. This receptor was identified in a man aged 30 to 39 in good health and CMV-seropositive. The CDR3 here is CSVLRQGKYEQYF. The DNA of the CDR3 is TGCAGCGTTCTGAGGCAGGGAAAATACGAGCAGTACTTC.